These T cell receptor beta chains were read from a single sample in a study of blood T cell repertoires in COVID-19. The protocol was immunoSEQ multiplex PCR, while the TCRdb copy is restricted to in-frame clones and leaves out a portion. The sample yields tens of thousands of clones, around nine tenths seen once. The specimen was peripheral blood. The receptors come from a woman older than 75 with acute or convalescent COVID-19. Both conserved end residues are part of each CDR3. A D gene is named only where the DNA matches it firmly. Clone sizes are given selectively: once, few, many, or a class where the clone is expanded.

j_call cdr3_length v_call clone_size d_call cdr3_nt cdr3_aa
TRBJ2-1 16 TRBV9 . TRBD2 TGTGCCAGCAGCGTAGAGGGACTAGCATTGATGAATGAGCAGTTCTTC CASSVEGLALMNEQFF
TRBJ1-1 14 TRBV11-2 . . TGTGCCAGCAGCCTCGGGTTGCGAAACACTGAAGCTTTCTTT CASSLGLRNTEAFF
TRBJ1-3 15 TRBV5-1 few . TGCGCCAGCAGCTTCTGGGGGCTAGCTGGAAACACCATATATTTT CASSFWGLAGNTIYF
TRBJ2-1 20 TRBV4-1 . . TGCGCCAACCCACATATTGGATCATCGAGGGGGAGGGCCGGGTTCAATGAGCAGTTCTTC CANPHIGSSRGRAGFNEQFF
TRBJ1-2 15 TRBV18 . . TGTGCCAGCTCACCCGCACAGGGAAACTTATATGGCTACACCTTC CASSPAQGNLYGYTF
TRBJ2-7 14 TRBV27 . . TGTGCCAGCAGTATACAGGGAGGGTCCTACGAGCAGTACTTC CASSIQGGSYEQYF
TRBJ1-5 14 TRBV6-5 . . TGTGCCAGCACGCCAAGGGGGGGCCATCAGCCCCAGCATTTT CASTPRGGHQPQHF
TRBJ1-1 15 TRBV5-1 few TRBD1 TGCGCCAGCAGCTTGTCCGGGACAGTGAACACTGAAGCTTTCTTT CASSLSGTVNTEAFF
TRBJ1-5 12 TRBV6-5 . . TGTGCCAGCAGAAAAACGGGGGGACCCCAGCATTTT CASRKTGGPQHF
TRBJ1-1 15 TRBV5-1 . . TGCGCCAGCAGCTTGGATGGGAGGCCGAACACTGAAGCTTTCTTT CASSLDGRPNTEAFF
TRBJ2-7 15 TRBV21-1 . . TGTGCCAGCAGCAAAGATCGGGACAGGGCGTACGAGCAGTACTTC CASSKDRDRAYEQYF
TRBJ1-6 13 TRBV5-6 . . TGTGCCAGCAGCTCCAACAGAGATTCACCCCTCCACTTT CASSSNRDSPLHF
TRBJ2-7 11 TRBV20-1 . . TGCAGTGCTGAGCTGGACAGCGAGCAGTACTTC CSAELDSEQYF
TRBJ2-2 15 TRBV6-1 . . TGTGCCAGCAGCCAACAGGGCCCGAACACCGGGGAGCTGTTTTTT CASSQQGPNTGELFF
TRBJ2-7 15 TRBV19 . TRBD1 TGTGCCAGTAGTACCAATTTCAGGGGGCCAAGCGAGCAGTACTTC CASSTNFRGPSEQYF
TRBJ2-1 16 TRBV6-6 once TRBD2 TGTGCCAGCAGTCTGACTAGCGGGAGGCCCTATAATGAGCAGTTCTTC CASSLTSGRPYNEQFF
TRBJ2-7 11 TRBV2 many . TGTGCCAGCAGTGACAGGGGCGGGCAGTACTTC CASSDRGGQYF
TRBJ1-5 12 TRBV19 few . TGTGCCAGTAGCGGGGGACGGTCCCCCGGGCATTTT CASSGGRSPGHF
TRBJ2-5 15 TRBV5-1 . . TGCGCCAGCAGCTTGGACCAGGGTCCCTGGGAGACCCAGTACTTC CASSLDQGPWETQYF
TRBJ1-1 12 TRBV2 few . TGTGCCAGCTTAGACAGCGACACTGAAGCTTTCTTT CASLDSDTEAFF
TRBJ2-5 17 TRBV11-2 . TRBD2 TGTGCCAGCAGCCCACTCCCGTTCGGGGGGGGCCAAGAGACCCAGTACTTC CASSPLPFGGGQETQYF
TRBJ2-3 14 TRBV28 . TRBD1 TGTGCCAGCAGTTTGGGACAGTTCACAGATACGCAGTATTTT CASSLGQFTDTQYF
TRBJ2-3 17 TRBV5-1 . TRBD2 TGCGCCAGCAGCCCTTCCGGGACTAGGGGAGGTGGTGGTACGCAGTATTTT CASSPSGTRGGGGTQYF
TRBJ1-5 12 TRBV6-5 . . TGTGCCAGCACGGGTGGCAATCAGCCCCAGCATTTT CASTGGNQPQHF
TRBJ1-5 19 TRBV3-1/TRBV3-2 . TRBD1 TGTGCCAGCAGCCAAGGGGAGACACAGGGACAGGGTACCAATCAGCCCCAGCATTTT CASSQGETQGQGTNQPQHF
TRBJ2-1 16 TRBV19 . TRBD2 TGTGCCAGTAGTGCACGGGGACTAGCAGGCTACAATGAGCAGTTCTTC CASSARGLAGYNEQFF
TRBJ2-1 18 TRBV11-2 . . TGTGCCAGCAGCTTAGGTTTTGCAGGGGCCATAAAATACAATGAGCAGTTCTTC CASSLGFAGAIKYNEQFF
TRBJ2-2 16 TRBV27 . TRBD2 TGTGCCAGCTCCCAGCGGGACCCTTGGAACACCGGGGAGCTGTTTTTT CASSQRDPWNTGELFF
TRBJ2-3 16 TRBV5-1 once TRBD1 TGCGCCAGCAGCAGGGACAGGGGGCGCATCTCAGATACGCAGTATTTT CASSRDRGRISDTQYF
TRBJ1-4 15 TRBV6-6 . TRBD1 TGTGCCAGCAGGCGGGACAGGTCTATCGCCGAAAAACTGTTTTTT CASRRDRSIAEKLFF
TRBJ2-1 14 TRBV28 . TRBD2 TGTGCCAGCAAGTCAGCGGGGGGGAGTAATGAGCAGTTCTTC CASKSAGGSNEQFF
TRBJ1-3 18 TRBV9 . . TGTGCCAGCAGCTCAAGAACGGGACTGCCGAGCTCTGGAAACACCATATATTTT CASSSRTGLPSSGNTIYF
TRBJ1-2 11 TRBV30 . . TGTGCCTGTCGGCAGGGAGGAGGCTACACCTTC CACRQGGGYTF
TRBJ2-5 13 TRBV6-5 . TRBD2 TGTGCCAGCAGACAAGCGGGAAGAGAGACCCAGTACTTC CASRQAGRETQYF
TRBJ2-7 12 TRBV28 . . TGTGCCAGCAGTTTAGCCTACTACGAGCAGTACTTC CASSLAYYEQYF
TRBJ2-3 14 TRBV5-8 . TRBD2 TGTGCCAGCAGCCGGGGGGTAATCACAGATACGCAGTATTTT CASSRGVITDTQYF
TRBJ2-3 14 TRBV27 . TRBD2 TGTGCCAGCAGTTTGGTCGGGGGGAATCAGCCCCAGTATTTT CASSLVGGNQPQYF
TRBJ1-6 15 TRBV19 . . TGTGCCAGTAGTGTCTACACTGGAGAGAATTCACCCCTCCACTTT CASSVYTGENSPLHF
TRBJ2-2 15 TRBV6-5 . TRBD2 TGTGCCAGCATCACCGGACTAGCGGGAGGAGGGGAGCTGTTTTTT CASITGLAGGGELFF
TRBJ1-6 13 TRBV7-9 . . TGTGCCAGCAGCTTAGACAGTGATTCACCCCTCCACTTT CASSLDSDSPLHF
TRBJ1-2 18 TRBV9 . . TGTGCCAGCAGCCCCCGGACCGGCGGCGTTTCGGGACATGGTGGCTACACCTTC CASSPRTGGVSGHGGYTF
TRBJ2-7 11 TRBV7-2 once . TGTGCCAGCAGCCCCAACCGGGAGCAGTACTTC CASSPNREQYF
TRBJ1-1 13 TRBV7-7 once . TGTGCCAGCAGCTTAGGGGTAGGGGATGAAGCTTTCTTT CASSLGVGDEAFF
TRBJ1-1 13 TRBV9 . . TGTGCCAGCAGCGTGTCCGTGAACACTGAAGCTTTCTTT CASSVSVNTEAFF
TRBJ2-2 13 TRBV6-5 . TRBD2 TGTGCCAGCAGCCTGGGACTAGCGGTTGAGCTGTTTTTT CASSLGLAVELFF
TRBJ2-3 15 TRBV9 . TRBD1 TGTGCCAGCAGCGCGACAGGGTGGTTCGAAGATACGCAGTATTTT CASSATGWFEDTQYF
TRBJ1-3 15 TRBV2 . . TGTGCCAGCAATACAGGGACCTACTCTGGAAACACCATATATTTT CASNTGTYSGNTIYF
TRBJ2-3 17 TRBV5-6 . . TGTGCCAGCAGCTCCCTCAGCGGGCGAACCTACACAGATACGCAGTATTTT CASSSLSGRTYTDTQYF
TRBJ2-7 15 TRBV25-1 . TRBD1 TGTGCCAGCTCTCGTCAGGGGACAGGGTCAAACGAGCAGTACTTC CASSRQGTGSNEQYF
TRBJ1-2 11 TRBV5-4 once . TGTGCCAGCTCGCGGGATCGGGGCTACACCTTC CASSRDRGYTF
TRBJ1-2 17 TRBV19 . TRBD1 TGTGCCAGTAGTATAGTATCCATCGGGACAGGGTTCTATGGCTACACCTTC CASSIVSIGTGFYGYTF
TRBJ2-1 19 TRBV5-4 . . TGTGCCAGCAGCTCACCGGGACAACAAACCTCGAGCTCCTACAATGAGCAGTTCTTC CASSSPGQQTSSSYNEQFF